The 25 T cell receptor beta chains below all came from one sample that was sequenced in a study of blood T cell repertoires in COVID-19. The assay was immunoSEQ multiplex PCR, and TCRdb's table has in-frame clones only and misses some. This sample has some 270,000 clones, with around 91% found just once. Sequencing was performed on peripheral blood. Every receptor here comes from a woman aged 55-70 years with COVID-19, enrolled during active disease.

The chain couples TRBV6-5 to TRBJ1-2; possibly TRBD1 for D (5 bases). V gave up 4 bases and J gave up 8 bases, with 17 bases separating them. Germline V gene sequence: CDR1 MNHEY, CDR2 SVGAGI. CDR3 length equals 14 residues. The CDR3 nucleotides read TGTGCCAGCAGTTCCGGCCAGGGAATAAAGGGCTACACCTTC. Protein product: CASSSGQGIKGYTF.

This chain connects TRBV19 to TRBJ1-2, with 8 bases matching TRBD1. The J segment lost 5 bases and the V segment lost 5 bases, leaving 10 bases of the junction unmatched. The CDR3 totals 15 residues. The V gene's germline CDR1 is LNHDA and CDR2 SQIVND (reference sequence). The CDR3 DNA sequence: TGTGCCAGTAGTCCTCAGACAGGGGCCCCGTATGGCTACACCTTC. It specifies CASSPQTGAPYGYTF.

The V and J genes are TRBV15 and TRBJ2-3; 8 bases match TRBD2. V lost 3 bases, J lost 7 bases, and 9 bases stayed unmatched. Germline V gives CDR1 LNHNV, CDR2 YYDKDF (reference sequence). This CDR3 contains 15 residues. The CDR3 nucleotides read TGTGCCACCAGCAGGCGGGGGGACCTCGGTTATACGCAGTATTTT. Its translation is CATSRRGDLGYTQYF.

The chain employs TRBV21-1 and TRBJ2-7; the table gives TRBD1 as D, unverified against the DNA. TRBV21-1 corresponds to a pseudogene. The CDR3 runs 22 residues. CDR3 nucleotides: TGTGCCAGCAGTAAGGGACAGGGGAATGCGCCCCCCCCACCGCGCAGCTCCTACGAGCAGTACTTC. Protein product: CASSKGQGNAPPPPRSSYEQYF.

This clone was found a few times. The chain links TRBV29-1 to TRBJ1-1, with D possibly TRBD1 on 6 matching bases. The CDR3 has 14 residues. Germline lookup yields CDR1 SQVTM and CDR2 ANQGSEA. The V gene lost 5 bases and the J gene lost 4 bases, with 17 bases spanning the gap. For the CDR3, the DNA is TGCAGCGTTTCGGTAGACAGGCAGGGCACTGAAGCTTTCTTT. Amino acid sequence: CSVSVDRQGTEAFF.

The chain uses TRBV6-4 and TRBJ2-1; 10 bases are shared with TRBD2. Per the germline V gene, CDR1 is MRHNA and CDR2 is SNTAGT. Trimming removed 4 bases from V and 7 bases from J; junction bases left unmatched: 10. The CDR3 covers 16 residues. As DNA, the CDR3 is TGTGCCAGCAGTGTACTAGCGGGGTCCACTGGGAATGAGCAGTTCTTC. It is translated as CASSVLAGSTGNEQFF.

The chain has TRBV13 and TRBJ1-6, with 8 bases identical to TRBD1. V shed 2 bases, J shed 4 bases, and the junction held 13 bases outside the gene matches. The CDR3 contains 19 residues. Germline assignment: CDR1 PRHDT and CDR2 FYEKMQ (reference sequence). The CDR3: CASSLNRGRWSWYNSPLHF. The CDR3 nucleotides are TGTGCCAGCAGCTTAAACAGGGGGAGGTGGTCGTGGTATAATTCACCCCTCCACTTT.

The genes are TRBV4-3 and TRBJ1-6, with 12 bases lining up with TRBD1. The J segment lost 9 bases and the V segment lost 0 bases, leaving 15 bases of the junction unmatched. Germline V gene lookup returns CDR1 LGHNA and CDR2 YSLEER. This CDR3 has 20 residues. The CDR3 DNA is TGCGCCAGCAGCCAAGATTCTTATATAGGGGGACAGGGGGCTTTTTCACCCCTCCACTTT. Amino acid sequence: CASSQDSYIGGQGAFSPLHF.

In this sample, this clone turned up once. This chain joins TRBV7-2 and TRBJ1-1; possible D gene TRBD1, 5 bases. V was cut by 1 base and J by 6 bases, with 12 bases left in between. CDR3 length: 14 residues. The germline V gene encodes CDR1 SGHTA and CDR2 FQGNSA. The CDR3 bases are TGTGCCAGCAGCTTAGAGGGCAGGGCTCCTGAAGCTTTCTTT. Translated, it gives CASSLEGRAPEAFF.

The rearrangement links TRBV18 to TRBJ1-3; no clear D. This CDR3 is 14 amino acids long. Trimming cost V 2 bases and J 0 bases, with 5 bases left between them. In germline, CDR1 is KGHSH, CDR2 LQKENI. CDR3 DNA: TGTGCCAGCTCACCAAACTACTCTGGAAACACCATATATTTT. As protein: CASSPNYSGNTIYF.

The rearrangement links TRBV4-2 to TRBJ2-7; possibly TRBD1 for D (5 bases). CDR1 is LGHNA and CDR2 is YNFKEQ in the germline V gene. Deletions cut 4 bases from V and 3 bases from J, with 16 bases between. The length of the CDR3 is 15 residues. The CDR3 here is CASSRSLKGDYEQYF. The CDR3 DNA reads as TGTGCCAGCAGCCGGTCGTTGAAAGGGGACTACGAGCAGTACTTC.

The chain recombines TRBV18 with TRBJ2-4; 8 positions agree with TRBD1. Germline assignment: CDR1 KGHSH and CDR2 LQKENI. CDR3 length: 16 amino acids. V dropped 3 bases and J dropped 7; count of bases not matched to a gene: 11. CDR3 loop: CASSPIRGQAGNIQYF. CDR3 sequence (DNA): TGTGCCAGCTCACCGATTCGGGGACAGGCAGGGAACATTCAGTACTTC.

The genes are TRBV9 and TRBJ1-2, with D tentatively TRBD1 (5 bases). This CDR3 region has 16 residues. CDR1 is SGDLS and CDR2 is YYNGEE in the germline V gene. Trimming removed 3 bases from V and 3 bases from J, with 18 bases in between. The CDR3 sequence is CASSAAHARGDYGYTF. DNA of the CDR3: TGTGCCAGCAGCGCAGCCCACGCCCGGGGGGACTATGGCTACACCTTC.

This chain links TRBV4-3 with TRBJ2-2; D not certain. Germline-derived CDR1 and CDR2 are LGHNA and YSLEER. This CDR3 comprises 13 residues. Trimming pared 2 bases from V and 9 bases from J, leaving 10 bases between. CDR3: CASSQIPTWELFF. The CDR3, as DNA: TGCGCCAGCAGCCAAATCCCTACGTGGGAGCTGTTTTTT.

The genes are TRBV27 and TRBJ1-1; 7 bases agree with TRBD1. Per the germline V gene, CDR1 is MNHEY and CDR2 is SMNVEV (reference sequence). The length of the CDR3 is 15 residues. V trimming: 2 bases; J trimming: 1 base; junction bases outside the gene matches: 4. The DNA of the CDR3 is TGTGCCAGCAGTTTAGGGGGACAGCCGAACACTGAAGCTTTCTTT. Translated, it gives CASSLGGQPNTEAFF.

This clone was detected only once. The chain employs TRBV19 and TRBJ1-5, with 9 bases aligning to TRBD1. The CDR3 runs to 16 residues. Germline V gene sequence: CDR1 LNHDA, CDR2 SQIVND (reference sequence). J lost 7 bases, V lost 1 base, and 8 bases had no gene match. CDR3 amino acids: CASSIVRTGENQPQHF. CDR3 bases: TGTGCCAGTAGTATAGTACGGACAGGGGAGAACCAGCCCCAGCATTTT.

This chain uses TRBV11-2 with TRBJ1-5, with D maybe TRBD1 (5 bases). CDR1 and CDR2 (germline): SGHAT, FQNNGV. This CDR3 has 14 amino acids. V shed 5 bases and J shed 5 bases, with 13 bases lying between them. CDR3 nucleotide sequence: TGTGCCAGCAGCCCGATCGGGGGGGATCAGCCCCAGCATTTT. Amino acid sequence: CASSPIGGDQPQHF.

This sequence joins TRBV7-3 and TRBJ1-1; 9 bases match TRBD1. Trimming at V came to 5 bases and at J to 5 bases, leaving 9 bases not matched to a gene. The CDR3 is 15 residues long. Germline values: CDR1 SGHTA, CDR2 FQGTGA. CDR3 loop: CASSAQQGAETEAFF. In DNA, the CDR3 is TGTGCCAGCAGCGCCCAACAGGGGGCTGAGACTGAAGCTTTCTTT.

This chain uses TRBV11-1 with TRBJ2-7; D possibly corresponds to TRBD1 (6 bases). V lost 5 bases and J 6 bases, leaving 8 bases between the germline ends. The CDR3 extends over 11 amino acids. Germline CDR1 is SGHAT and CDR2 is FQDESV (reference sequence). The CDR3, as DNA: TGTGCCAGCAGCCCGGACAGCGAGCAGTACTTC. This encodes CASSPDSEQYF.

The chain joins TRBV19 to TRBJ2-3; D is perhaps TRBD2 (7 bases). CDR3 length equals 16 residues. The V and J ends lost 3 bases and 2 bases respectively, with 15 bases between them. The germline gives CDR1 LNHDA, CDR2 SQIVND (reference sequence). As DNA, the CDR3 is TGTGCCAGTAGTATCCTTCCGGGGGGCATCACAGATACGCAGTATTTT. Translating gives CASSILPGGITDTQYF.

The chain couples TRBV3-1 (or the pseudogene TRBV3-2) to TRBJ2-5; possible D gene TRBD1, 5 bases. V lost 6 bases and J 5 bases, leaving 22 bases between the germline ends. The CDR3 loop spans 16 amino acids. The germline V gene has CDR1 LGHDT and CDR2 YNNKEL (reference sequence). CDR3 protein: CASRAPGRAKAETQYF. CDR3 in DNA: TGTGCCAGCAGGGCCCCTGGCAGGGCAAAGGCGGAGACCCAGTACTTC.

The genes are TRBV2 and TRBJ1-1; possibly TRBD1 for D (5 bases). Germline V gene data show CDR1 as SNHLY and CDR2 as FYNNEI. The CDR3 is made up of 16 amino acids. V was shortened by 6 bases and J by 3 bases, with 20 bases between the two germline ends. The CDR3 loop is CASSPLLGGSDTEAFF. The CDR3 DNA sequence: TGTGCCAGCAGCCCCCTGTTGGGGGGAAGTGACACTGAAGCTTTCTTT.

The gene calls are TRBV3-1 (or the pseudogene TRBV3-2) and TRBJ1-3; no clear D gene. This CDR3 has 14 residues. V was pared by 0 bases and J by 0 bases, with 3 bases between. Germline V gene lookup returns CDR1 LGHDT and CDR2 YNNKEL (reference sequence). The chain's CDR3 is CASSQDSSGNTIYF. The CDR3 coding sequence is TGTGCCAGCAGCCAAGACAGCTCTGGAAACACCATATATTTT.

This clone occurred once. The V call is TRBV18, the J call TRBJ1-1; a weak D match, TRBD1 (5 bases). The CDR3 covers 15 residues. CDR1 is KGHSH, CDR2 LQKENI, per germline. Deletions cut 2 bases from V and 0 bases from J, with 10 bases between. The CDR3 sequence: CASSPFGGMNTEAFF. CDR3 nucleotides: TGTGCCAGCTCACCATTCGGGGGGATGAACACTGAAGCTTTCTTT.

This chain uses TRBV9 with TRBJ1-5, with TRBD1 matching over 7 bases. The CDR3 spans 15 residues. V was pared by 3 bases and J by 5 bases, with 8 bases of the junction left unmatched. CDR1 and CDR2 (germline): SGDLS, YYNGEE. The CDR3 DNA reads TGTGCCAGCAGCGGTTCGACAGGGTTCGATCAGCCCCAGCATTTT. Translated, it gives CASSGSTGFDQPQHF.